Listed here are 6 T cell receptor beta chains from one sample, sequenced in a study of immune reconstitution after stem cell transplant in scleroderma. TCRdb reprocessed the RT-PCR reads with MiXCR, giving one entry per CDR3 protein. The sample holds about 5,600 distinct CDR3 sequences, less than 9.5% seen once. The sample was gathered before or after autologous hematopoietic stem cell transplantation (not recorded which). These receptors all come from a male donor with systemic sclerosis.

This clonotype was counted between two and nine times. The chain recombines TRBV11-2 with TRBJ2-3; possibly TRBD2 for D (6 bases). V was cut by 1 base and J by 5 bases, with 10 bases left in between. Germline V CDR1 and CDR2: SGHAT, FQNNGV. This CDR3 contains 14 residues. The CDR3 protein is CASSLVGSRDTQYF. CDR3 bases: TGTGCCAGCAGCTTAGTCGGGAGTAGAGATACGCAGTATTTT.

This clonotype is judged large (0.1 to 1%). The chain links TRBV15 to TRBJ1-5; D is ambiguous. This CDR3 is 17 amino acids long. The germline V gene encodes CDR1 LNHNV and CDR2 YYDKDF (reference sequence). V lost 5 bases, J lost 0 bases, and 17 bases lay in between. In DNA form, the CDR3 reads TGTGCCACCAGCCCTAAATGGAGGAAACATAGCAATCAGCCCCAGCATTTT. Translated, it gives CATSPKWRKHSNQPQHF.

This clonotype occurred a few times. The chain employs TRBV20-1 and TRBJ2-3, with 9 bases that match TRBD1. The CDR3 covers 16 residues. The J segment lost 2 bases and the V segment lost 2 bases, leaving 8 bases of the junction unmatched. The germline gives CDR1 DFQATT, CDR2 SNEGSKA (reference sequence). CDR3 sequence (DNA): TGCAGTGCTAGACCAACAGGGGGCCTCATCACAGATACGCAGTATTTT. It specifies CSARPTGGLITDTQYF.

The CDR3 bases are TGTGCCAGCAGCCAAGCTCGGAACAATGAGCAGTTCTTC. It translates to CASSQARNNEQFF. The chain employs TRBV3-1 and TRBJ2-1; no firm D call. CDR3 size: 13 residues. The V end was cut by 1 base, the J end by 5 bases, with 6 bases between. Germline CDR1 LGHDT, CDR2 YNNKEL (reference sequence).

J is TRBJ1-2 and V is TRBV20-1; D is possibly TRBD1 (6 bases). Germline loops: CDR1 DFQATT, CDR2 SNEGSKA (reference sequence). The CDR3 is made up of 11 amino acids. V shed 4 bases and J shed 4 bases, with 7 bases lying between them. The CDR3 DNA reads TGCAGTGCTATACAGGGCTATGGCTACACCTTC. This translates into CSAIQGYGYTF.

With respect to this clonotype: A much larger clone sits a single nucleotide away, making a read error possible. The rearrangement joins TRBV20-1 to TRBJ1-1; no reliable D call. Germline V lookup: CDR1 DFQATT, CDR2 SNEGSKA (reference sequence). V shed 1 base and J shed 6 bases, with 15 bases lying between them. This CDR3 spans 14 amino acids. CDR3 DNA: TGCAGTGCTAGAGTTGGGAACGGGAGCCCTGAAGCTTTCTTT. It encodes CSARVGNGSPEAFF.